The TCR beta chain under discussion was sequenced for a study of memory CD8 T cells in hepatitis C reinfection. Study-wide background: HCV reinfection: RNA-positive following two negative tests at least 60 days apart.

Looked up from germline, CDR1 is MNHNY and CDR2 is SVGAGI (reference sequence). V was clipped by 5 bases and J by 0 bases, with 13 bases between them. The CDR3 is made up of 16 amino acids. The time point: late/post reinfection, 12 to 24 weeks after detection. Sorted cells were sequenced directly ex vivo without any in vitro expansion. A couple of donors provided sorted CD3+ CD8+ CD45RO- naive CD8 T cells at all three reinfection time points. Profiled with immunoSEQ multiplex PCR; TCRdb holds only in-frame clones, not every one. The sample records some 44,000 clones, approximately 89% being singletons. This clone was recorded a few times.

The chain combines TRBV6-6 with TRBJ1-4; D remains unclear. Sample: naive CD8+ T cells sorted from blood. This sequence was found in a man aged 18 to 35 with hepatitis C virus infection. This CDR3 is CASSTFGSPTNEKLFF. The CDR3 coding sequence is TGTGCCAGCAGTACCTTCGGGAGTCCAACTAATGAAAAACTGTTTTTT.